This T cell receptor beta chain was retrieved from a study of blood T cell repertoires in COVID-19. The V and J ends lost 3 bases and 6 bases respectively, with 25 bases between them. The CDR3 runs 18 residues. The V gene's germline CDR1 is LGHNA and CDR2 YSLEER. Clones were sequenced by immunoSEQ multiplex PCR, and TCRdb holds only the in-frame ones, with some missing. This sample has some 74,000 clones, with 83% found just once. This chain joins TRBV4-3 and TRBJ2-3; D perhaps matches TRBD1 (6 bases). The TCR was taken from an elderly man with acute or convalescent COVID-19. Sequenced material: peripheral blood. CDR3 bases: TGCGCCAGCAGCCACGACCCTGGACAGTTAGGTGCACAGGATACGCAGTATTTT. Its translation: CASSHDPGQLGAQDTQYF.